A single sample gave rise to the 18 T cell receptor beta chains below, sequenced in a study of T cell responses to AZD1222 COVID-19 vaccine. Only in-frame clones appear in the TCRdb table, and some are missing; sequencing was by immunoSEQ multiplex PCR. Of fewer than 120,000 clones listed, about 88% are singletons. The sample here was peripheral blood, taken on day 0 of AZD1222 vaccination. The source of these receptors is an adult in good health.

This chain joins TRBV4-2 and TRBJ1-1, with D possibly being TRBD1 (5 bases). With 5 bases removed from V and 3 bases from J, the gap between germline ends came to 13 bases. Per the germline V gene, CDR1 is LGHNA and CDR2 is YNFKEQ. CDR3 length: 14 amino acids. The CDR3 here is CASSNPFRDTEAFF. CDR3 DNA sequence: TGTGCCAGCAGCAACCCCTTCAGGGACACTGAAGCTTTCTTT.

This CDR3 is CASRTTAVREAFF. The CDR3 coding sequence is TGTGCCAGCCGGACAACCGCGGTCCGGGAAGCTTTCTTT. V is TRBV5-8 and J is TRBJ1-1, with D perhaps matching TRBD1 (5 bases). V gave up 7 bases and J gave up 8 bases, with 18 bases separating them. The CDR3 runs to 13 residues. Per the germline V gene, CDR1 is SGHTS and CDR2 is YDEGEE.

The rearrangement uses TRBV5-1 and TRBJ2-7; 10 bases agree with TRBD2. In germline, CDR1 is SGHRS, CDR2 YFSETQ. Trimming took 6 bases from V and 0 from J; bases not matched to a gene: 6. CDR3 length: 15 amino acids. As DNA, the CDR3 is TGCGCCAGCACCGGACTAGCGGACAGCTCCTACGAGCAGTACTTC. Amino acid sequence: CASTGLADSSYEQYF.

This clone was detected a few times. J is TRBJ2-5 and V is TRBV7-6; no firm D call. Germline V gene data show CDR1 as SGHVS and CDR2 as FNYEAQ. This CDR3 spans 19 amino acids. Trimming cost V 0 bases and J 6 bases, with 26 bases left between them. CDR3 sequence (DNA): TGTGCCAGCAGCTTAGCGCTGCCGGTCTCAATTAAAATTGGTCAGACCCAGTACTTC. Residues: CASSLALPVSIKIGQTQYF.

The chain joins TRBV27 to TRBJ1-4; the D is unclear. This CDR3 has 14 residues. In germline, CDR1 is MNHEY, CDR2 SMNVEV (reference sequence). The V end was cut by 8 bases, the J end by 5 bases, with 15 bases between. The CDR3: CASSSRGDNEKLFF. The CDR3 bases are TGTGCCAGCTCCTCCCGGGGTGACAATGAAAAACTGTTTTTT.

This chain links TRBV4-1 with TRBJ2-3; D possibly uses TRBD1 or TRBD2 (5 bases each). Germline V CDR1 and CDR2: MGHRA, YSYEKL. The CDR3 has 14 amino acids. The V end was cut by 5 bases, the J end by 2 bases, with 11 bases between. The CDR3 region has the DNA TGCGCCAGCAGCTTGGGACCTACCACAGATACGCAGTATTTT. Amino acids: CASSLGPTTDTQYF.

V and J are TRBV11-2 and TRBJ2-3; TRBD1 aligns across 8 bases. Germline CDR1 SGHAT, CDR2 FQNNGV. The trim removed 2 bases at V and 3 bases at J, leaving 4 bases unmatched. CDR3 length: 15 amino acids. Here the CDR3 DNA reads TGTGCCAGCAGCTTATCAGGGGGCGGAACAGATACGCAGTATTTT. Its protein is CASSLSGGGTDTQYF.

This clone was seen a single time. The chain recombines TRBV6-6 with TRBJ2-1, with 11 bases that match TRBD2. Unmatched junction bases numbered 6, after V lost 8 bases and J lost 3 bases. There are 15 residues in the CDR3. Germline V gene data show CDR1 as MNHNY and CDR2 as SVGAGI (reference sequence). CDR3 in DNA: TGTGCCAGCGTTAGCGGGGGGGCGGTCTACAATGAGCAGTTCTTC. Protein: CASVSGGAVYNEQFF.

The chain joins TRBV19 to TRBJ1-5; D remains unclear. In germline, CDR1 is LNHDA, CDR2 SQIVND (reference sequence). The CDR3 sequence is 15 residues long. Trimming took off 7 bases at V and 0 bases at J, with 13 bases between the two ends. The CDR3 DNA follows: TGTGCCAGTACCGATACGGGGTATAGCAATCAGCCCCAGCATTTT. The encoded protein is CASTDTGYSNQPQHF.

This chain uses TRBV6-2 or TRBV6-3 with TRBJ2-2, with TRBD2 as a possible D gene (6 bases). The length of the CDR3 is 14 residues. CDR1 and CDR2 from the germline V gene are MNHEY and SVGEGT. The ends were cut back, 4 bases at V and 7 bases at J, with 13 bases in the middle. The CDR3 DNA reads as TGTGCCAGCAGTTCCTCTAGCGTGGACGGGGAGCTGTTTTTT. Its translation: CASSSSSVDGELFF.

The rearrangement links TRBV18 to TRBJ1-1; D may be TRBD1 (5 bases). Germline assignment: CDR1 KGHSH and CDR2 LQKENI. The V gene lost 0 bases and the J gene lost 0 bases, with 11 bases spanning the gap. The CDR3 is made up of 16 amino acids. This chain's CDR3 is CASSPPGARVNTEAFF. CDR3 sequence (DNA): TGTGCCAGCTCACCACCCGGGGCACGGGTGAACACTGAAGCTTTCTTT.

The chain uses TRBV27 and TRBJ1-3; unclear D gene. The V and J ends lost 8 bases and 0 bases respectively, with 11 bases between them. Looked up from germline, CDR1 is MNHEY and CDR2 is SMNVEV (reference sequence). The CDR3 runs 14 residues. The CDR3, as DNA: TGTGCCAGCGCCGGCGAAGGCTCTGGAAACACCATATATTTT. Translation: CASAGEGSGNTIYF.

The V call is TRBV6-5, the J call TRBJ1-2; no firm D call. CDR1 MNHEY and CDR2 SVGAGI come from the germline V gene. Trimming removed 6 bases from V and 4 bases from J, with 9 bases in between. The CDR3 contains 12 residues. For the CDR3, the DNA is TGTGCCAGCAGCTCGACCGCCTATGGCTACACCTTC. Translating gives CASSSTAYGYTF.

The chain combines TRBV7-2 with TRBJ1-1; 7 positions match TRBD1. CDR3 length: 16 amino acids. Trimming cost V 4 bases and J 0 bases; bases outside gene matches: 8. Germline values: CDR1 SGHTA, CDR2 FQGNSA. The CDR3 nucleotides are TGTGCCAGCAGCTCCCGGGACAGACCCCTGAACACTGAAGCTTTCTTT. Translating it yields CASSSRDRPLNTEAFF.

The gene calls are TRBV7-9 and TRBJ1-2; D remains unclear. This CDR3 comprises 15 residues. From germline, CDR1 is SEHNR and CDR2 FQNEAQ (reference sequence). V lost 3 bases to trimming and J lost 5 bases, with 16 bases between them. CDR3: CASSFPGVSRYGYTF. CDR3 nucleotide sequence: TGTGCCAGCAGCTTCCCCGGGGTCTCTCGGTATGGCTACACCTTC.

V gene TRBV3-1 (or the pseudogene TRBV3-2) combines with J gene TRBJ1-1; a weak D match, TRBD1 (6 bases). Trimming stripped 6 bases from V and 3 bases from J, with 11 bases between. The germline CDR1 and CDR2 sequences are LGHDT and YNNKEL (reference sequence). The CDR3 has 13 amino acids. CDR3 DNA: TGTGCCAGCAGGGACGGGGGCGACACTGAAGCTTTCTTT. It yields the protein CASRDGGDTEAFF.

This chain links TRBV27 with TRBJ1-1; 7 bases agree with TRBD1. Germline V gene data show CDR1 as MNHEY and CDR2 as SMNVEV (reference sequence). V was pared by 2 bases and J by 5 bases, with 11 bases of the junction left unmatched. The CDR3 consists of 16 residues. CDR3 nucleotide sequence: TGTGCCAGCAGTTTAGGGGCTACAGGGGTGAGAACTGAAGCTTTCTTT. Amino acid sequence: CASSLGATGVRTEAFF.

This CDR3 reads CASSPLRTSWETQYF. DNA for the CDR3: TGTGCCAGCAGTCCATTGCGGACTAGCTGGGAGACCCAGTACTTC. The chain has TRBV27 and TRBJ2-5; TRBD2 aligns across 8 bases. V dropped 5 bases and J dropped 5; count of bases not matched to a gene: 10. The CDR3 runs to 15 residues. Per the germline V gene, CDR1 is MNHEY and CDR2 is SMNVEV (reference sequence).